A single TCR beta chain is shown here with its context. This clone appeared a few times. Its specific antigen is unknown. There are no base qualities to consult, and no much larger clone falls within one base. The sample is drawn from a study of stem cell transplantation in POMP-related autoinflammatory disease (dated by TCRdb to 2020 to 2023). A note on the overall study: The study hypothesized that defective thymoproteasomes impair MHC class I-dependent CD8+ T-cell differentiation and positive selection, skewing the TRB repertoire. Prior to transplant, the patients had skewing toward CD4+ naive T cells, low CD8+ T-cell proportions, and reduced T-cell cytokine secretion. After transplant, 100% donor engraftment of neutrophils and platelets through one year was shown by DNA chimerism analysis. To find out how POMP deficiency affects T-cell receptor beta repertoire diversity and CDR3 characteristics, high-throughput TRB sequencing was used.

This specimen's time point label, per the study, means: after hematopoietic stem cell transplant. PRAID was a condition in which autoinflammation came alongside prominent immunodeficiency. Before TRB sequencing, T-cell subsets (conventional T cells, CD8+ T cells, regulatory T cells, T follicular helper cells) were sorted. The paper as a whole reports these results and caveats: PRAID patients trended toward lower TRB diversity and higher clonality across all analyzed T-cell subsets. The trend toward lower diversity and increased clonality in PRAID patients was statistically significant only for regulatory T cells. The number of unique TRB V-J gene pairings in PRAID patients was restricted.

Receptor amplification or capture employed the immunoSEQ multiplex PCR assay. In the source study's methods: Repertoire diversity was quantified with Shannon entropy, accounting for clonal size distribution. The Gini-Simpson index (Simpson_1-D) was used to measure inequality of clonotype distribution. TCRdb's version of the immuneACCESS table is confined to in-frame rearrangements and falls short of the full clone set. An unresolved V gene accounts for under half of the shortfall where checked; the remainder is of unknown origin. Clone size and the V and J calls come from that table; the DNA yielded D and trimming. The sample data list 8,000 to 9,000 clones, and roughly 85% of these were observed just once. Under 15% of the sample is in the top ten clones. The TCR comes from a human patient with POMP-related autoinflammation and immune dysregulation (PRAID). Post transplant, some T cells may arise from the graft donor. Specimen: CD8+ T cells from PBMCs, collected after stem cell transplantation.

The CDR3 loop reads CASSMLGTYTDTQYF. In nucleotide form, the sequence is TGTGCCAGCAGTATGCTCGGGACTTACACAGATACGCAGTATTTT. The chain is encoded by TRBV11-2 joined to TRBJ2-3; the D gene is perhaps TRBD2, from 6 matching bases. The junction shows trimming of 6 bases on V and 2 bases on J, plus 15 bases between the germline ends. The CDR3 numbers 15 residues from cysteine through phenylalanine. Kept here is only the CDR3 DNA, which spans 45 bases and is read in frame from base 1. From a lookup of the germline V gene, CDR1 and CDR2 are SGHAT and FQNNGV.